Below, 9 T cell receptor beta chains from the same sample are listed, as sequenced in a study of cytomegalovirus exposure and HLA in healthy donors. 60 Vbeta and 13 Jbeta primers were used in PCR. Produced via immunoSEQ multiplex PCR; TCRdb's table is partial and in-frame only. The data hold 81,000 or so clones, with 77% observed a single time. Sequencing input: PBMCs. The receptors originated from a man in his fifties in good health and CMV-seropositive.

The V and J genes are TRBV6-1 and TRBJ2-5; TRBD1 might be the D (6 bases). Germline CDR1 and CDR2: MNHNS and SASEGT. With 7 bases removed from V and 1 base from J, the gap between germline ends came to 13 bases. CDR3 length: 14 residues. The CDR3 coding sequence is TGTGCCAGCACAGGGGTGATCGGCCAAGAGACCCAGTACTTC. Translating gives CASTGVIGQETQYF.

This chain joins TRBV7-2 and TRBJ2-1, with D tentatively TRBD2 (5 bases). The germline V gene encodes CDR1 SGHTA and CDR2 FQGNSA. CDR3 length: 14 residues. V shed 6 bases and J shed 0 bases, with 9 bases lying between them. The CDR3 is CASRGSGSYNEQFF. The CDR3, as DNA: TGTGCCAGCAGGGGAAGCGGCTCCTACAATGAGCAGTTCTTC.

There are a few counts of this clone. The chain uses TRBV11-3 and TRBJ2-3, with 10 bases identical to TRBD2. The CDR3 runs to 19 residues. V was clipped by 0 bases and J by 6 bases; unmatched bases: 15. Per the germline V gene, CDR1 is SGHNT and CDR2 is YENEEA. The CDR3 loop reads CASSLDLWLASGSGDTQYF. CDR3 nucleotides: TGTGCCAGCAGCTTAGATCTGTGGTTGGCTAGCGGGAGTGGTGATACGCAGTATTTT.

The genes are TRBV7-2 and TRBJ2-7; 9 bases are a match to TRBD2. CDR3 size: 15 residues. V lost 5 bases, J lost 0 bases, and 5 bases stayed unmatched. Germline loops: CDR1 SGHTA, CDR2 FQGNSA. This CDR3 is CASSPTSGASYEQYF. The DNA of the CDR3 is TGTGCCAGCAGCCCGACTAGCGGAGCCTCCTACGAGCAGTACTTC.

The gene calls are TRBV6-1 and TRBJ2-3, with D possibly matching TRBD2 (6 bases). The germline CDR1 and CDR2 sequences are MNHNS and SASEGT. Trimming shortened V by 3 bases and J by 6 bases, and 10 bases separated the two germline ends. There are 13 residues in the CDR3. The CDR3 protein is CASSEVREDTQYF. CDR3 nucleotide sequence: TGTGCCAGCAGTGAGGTACGGGAGGATACGCAGTATTTT.

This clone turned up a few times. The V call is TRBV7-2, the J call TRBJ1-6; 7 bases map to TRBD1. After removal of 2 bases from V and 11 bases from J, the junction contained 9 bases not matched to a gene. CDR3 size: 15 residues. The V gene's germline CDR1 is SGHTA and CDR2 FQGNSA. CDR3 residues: CASSLTKGAQTPLHF. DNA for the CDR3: TGTGCCAGCAGCTTAACAAAGGGGGCTCAGACACCCCTCCACTTT.

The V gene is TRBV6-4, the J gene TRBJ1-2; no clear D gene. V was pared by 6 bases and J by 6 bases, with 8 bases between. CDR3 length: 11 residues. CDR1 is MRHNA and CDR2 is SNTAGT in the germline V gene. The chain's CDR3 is CASRGQNGYTF. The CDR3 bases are TGTGCCAGCAGGGGCCAAAATGGCTACACCTTC.

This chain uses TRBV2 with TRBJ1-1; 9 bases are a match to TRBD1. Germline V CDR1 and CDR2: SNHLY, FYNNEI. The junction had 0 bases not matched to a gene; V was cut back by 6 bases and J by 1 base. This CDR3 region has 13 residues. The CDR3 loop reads CASRGQGNTEAFF. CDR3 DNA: TGTGCCAGCAGGGGACAGGGGAACACTGAAGCTTTCTTT.

CDR3: CASSLERRVLGQETQYF. In DNA, the CDR3 is TGTGCCAGCAGCTTAGAGCGGAGGGTGTTGGGGCAAGAGACCCAGTACTTC. This sequence joins TRBV7-2 and TRBJ2-5, with D tentatively TRBD2 (6 bases). CDR3 size: 17 residues. V shed 1 base and J shed 2 bases, with 17 bases lying between them. CDR1 and CDR2 (germline): SGHTA, FQGNSA. The full variable domain, with the rest looked up from reference TRBV7-2 and TRBJ2-5, is GAGVSQSPSNKVTEKGKDVELRCDPISGHTALYWYRQSLGQGLEFLIYFQGNSAPDKSGLPSDRFSAERTGGSVSTLTIQRTQQEDSAVYLCASSLERRVLGQETQYFGPGTRLLVL.